The TCR beta chain described here comes from a study of blood T cell repertoires in COVID-19. Remarks on this clone: One junction end does not reproduce the germline sequence, and a read error may be involved.

Sequencing was performed with immunoSEQ multiplex PCR; in TCRdb, only in-frame clones are kept and a portion is missing. The sample includes approximately 63,000 clones, 90% to 95% of them seen just once. CDR1 LGHDT and CDR2 YNNKEL come from the germline V gene (reference sequence). The CDR3 consists of 13 residues. J is TRBJ2-3 and V is TRBV3-1 (or the pseudogene TRBV3-2), with D unclear. Sequences were obtained from peripheral blood. The receptor's source is a human donor in a cohort sampled during active COVID-19. The chain's CDR3 is CASSYQAADTKYF. For the CDR3, the DNA is TGTGCCAGCAGTTATCAGGCAGCAGATACGAAGTATTTT.